Listed below are T cell receptor beta chains from one sample, sequenced in a study of response to subunit inactivated influenza vaccine. TCRdb ran MiXCR on the RT-PCR reads and lists one entry per CDR3 protein. The table shows around 650,000 distinct CDR3 sequences, with roughly 14% occurring only once. The sequences come from PBMCs from blood, collected about 11 days after vaccination. These receptors were collected from a man aged 45-60 years who received an inactivated influenza vaccine. Each CDR3 is given with its conserved first and last residue. Fields, in order: J gene, D gene, V gene, clone size, CDR3 DNA, CDR3 protein. A D gene is named only where the DNA matches it firmly. Clone size is shown for a subset of rows, as once, few, many or a class of expanded clone.

j_call: TRBJ2-5; d_call: .; v_call: TRBV5-6; clone_size: .; cdr3_nt: TGTGCCAGCAGTTCCAGGGGGGCCGTGAAGACCCAGTACTTC; cdr3_aa: CASSSRGAVKTQYF
j_call: TRBJ2-5; d_call: .; v_call: TRBV15; clone_size: .; cdr3_nt: TGTGCCACCAGAACCGCAGGGTTGCAAGAGACCCAGTACTTC; cdr3_aa: CATRTAGLQETQYF
j_call: TRBJ2-1; d_call: .; v_call: TRBV10-3; clone_size: many; cdr3_nt: TGTGCCATCAGAGGGCCCAACAATGAGCAGTTCTTC; cdr3_aa: CAIRGPNNEQFF
j_call: TRBJ2-5; d_call: .; v_call: TRBV20-1; clone_size: many; cdr3_nt: TGCAGTGCTACTATGGCGGGGCAGCAAGAGACCCAGTACTTC; cdr3_aa: CSATMAGQQETQYF
j_call: TRBJ2-7; d_call: TRBD1; v_call: TRBV13; clone_size: few; cdr3_nt: TGTGCCAGCAGCTTAGGCGACAGGGTCGAGCAGTACTTC; cdr3_aa: CASSLGDRVEQYF
j_call: TRBJ1-1; d_call: .; v_call: TRBV12-3/TRBV12-4; clone_size: few; cdr3_nt: TGTGCCAGCAGCGTACAGGAGTACACTGAAGCTTTCTTT; cdr3_aa: CASSVQEYTEAFF
j_call: TRBJ2-5; d_call: .; v_call: TRBV20-1; clone_size: .; cdr3_nt: TGCAGTGCTAGAGAGGGGGGACGACAAGAGACCCAGTACTTC; cdr3_aa: CSAREGGRQETQYF
j_call: TRBJ2-1; d_call: TRBD2; v_call: TRBV20-1; clone_size: .; cdr3_nt: TGCAGTGCTAAGACTAGCGGGGGGGCCGTGGGAAGGGAGCAGTTCTTC; cdr3_aa: CSAKTSGGAVGREQFF
j_call: TRBJ2-7; d_call: TRBD1; v_call: TRBV4-3; clone_size: many; cdr3_nt: TGCGCCAGCAGCCAAGGGACAGGGCAAACCTACGAGCAGTACTTC; cdr3_aa: CASSQGTGQTYEQYF
j_call: TRBJ2-7; d_call: TRBD1; v_call: TRBV12-3/TRBV12-4; clone_size: .; cdr3_nt: TGTGCCAGCAGTCGGGACAGGTTTGCCCACGAGCAGTACTTC; cdr3_aa: CASSRDRFAHEQYF
j_call: TRBJ1-1; d_call: .; v_call: TRBV7-2; clone_size: .; cdr3_nt: TGTGCCAGCAGCCACACCCACACTGAAGCTTTCTTT; cdr3_aa: CASSHTHTEAFF
j_call: TRBJ1-6; d_call: .; v_call: TRBV4-1; clone_size: .; cdr3_nt: TGCGCCAGCAGCCAAGAAGAAGATGGGACACGGGTGGGCTCACCCCTCCACTTT; cdr3_aa: CASSQEEDGTRVGSPLHF
j_call: TRBJ2-1; d_call: TRBD2; v_call: TRBV4-1; clone_size: .; cdr3_nt: TGCGCCAGCAGCCAAGTAGCGGGGGGAAGAAGCAATGAGCAGTTCTTC; cdr3_aa: CASSQVAGGRSNEQFF
j_call: TRBJ1-6; d_call: TRBD1; v_call: TRBV18; clone_size: few; cdr3_nt: TGTGCCAGCTCGCCAGGGGGAAGATCACCCCTCCACTTT; cdr3_aa: CASSPGGRSPLHF
j_call: TRBJ2-7; d_call: TRBD1; v_call: TRBV6-1; clone_size: few; cdr3_nt: TGTGCCAGCAGGTTTGGGACAGGGGGCAACGACGAGCAGTACTTC; cdr3_aa: CASRFGTGGNDEQYF
j_call: TRBJ2-1; d_call: .; v_call: TRBV5-1; clone_size: .; cdr3_nt: TGCGCCAGCAACAGGGCAGGCGGGTACTCCTACAATGAGCAGTTCTTC; cdr3_aa: CASNRAGGYSYNEQFF
j_call: TRBJ2-7; d_call: TRBD2; v_call: TRBV20-1; clone_size: .; cdr3_nt: TGCAGTGCTAAGTCGGCTAGCGGCTCCTACGAGCAGTACTTC; cdr3_aa: CSAKSASGSYEQYF
j_call: TRBJ1-2; d_call: TRBD1; v_call: TRBV29-1; clone_size: many; cdr3_nt: TGCAGCGTTGGCGACAGGGATTCCCGGAGGGGCTACACCTTC; cdr3_aa: CSVGDRDSRRGYTF
j_call: TRBJ1-4; d_call: TRBD1; v_call: TRBV4-3; clone_size: .; cdr3_nt: TGCGCCAGCAGCCAAGACCCGACAGGGGAATCGAATGAAAAACTGTTTTTT; cdr3_aa: CASSQDPTGESNEKLFF
j_call: TRBJ2-3; d_call: .; v_call: TRBV5-1; clone_size: many; cdr3_nt: TGCGCCAGCGCACCAGGAGGACCCACAGATACGCAGTATTTT; cdr3_aa: CASAPGGPTDTQYF
j_call: TRBJ2-3; d_call: .; v_call: TRBV12-3/TRBV12-4; clone_size: few; cdr3_nt: TGTGCCAGCAGAGGCCTTCTAGATACGCAGTATTTT; cdr3_aa: CASRGLLDTQYF
j_call: TRBJ2-3; d_call: .; v_call: TRBV29-1; clone_size: .; cdr3_nt: TGCAGCGTTGGGGCAGGGGTCGGTACGCAGTATTTT; cdr3_aa: CSVGAGVGTQYF
j_call: TRBJ2-7; d_call: .; v_call: TRBV5-1; clone_size: many; cdr3_nt: TGCGCCAGCAGCGGGGACAACTCCTACGAGCAGTACTTC; cdr3_aa: CASSGDNSYEQYF
j_call: TRBJ1-2; d_call: .; v_call: TRBV10-3; clone_size: few; cdr3_nt: TGTGCCATCAGACTGGAACAGGGTATGGGTGGCTACACCTTC; cdr3_aa: CAIRLEQGMGGYTF
j_call: TRBJ2-5; d_call: .; v_call: TRBV20-1; clone_size: .; cdr3_nt: TGCAGTGCCCCCGTTCAGGCGAGGGAGACCCAGTACTTC; cdr3_aa: CSAPVQARETQYF
j_call: TRBJ2-3; d_call: .; v_call: TRBV7-4; clone_size: .; cdr3_nt: TGTGCCAGCAGCCCCAAAGGTCGTAGCACAGATACGCAGTATTTT; cdr3_aa: CASSPKGRSTDTQYF
j_call: TRBJ2-7; d_call: TRBD2; v_call: TRBV5-1; clone_size: .; cdr3_nt: TGCGCCAGCAGTATCGACCCGGGACTAGCCTACGAGCAGTACTTC; cdr3_aa: CASSIDPGLAYEQYF
j_call: TRBJ1-4; d_call: TRBD1; v_call: TRBV20-1; clone_size: .; cdr3_nt: TGCAGTGCTCGGACAGGGTTGGATGAAAAACTGTTTTTT; cdr3_aa: CSARTGLDEKLFF
j_call: TRBJ1-4; d_call: .; v_call: TRBV4-1; clone_size: .; cdr3_nt: TGCGCCAGCAGCGGAACTGGGGCAGGGCGGGAAAAACTGTTTTTT; cdr3_aa: CASSGTGAGREKLFF
j_call: TRBJ2-5; d_call: TRBD1; v_call: TRBV20-1; clone_size: .; cdr3_nt: TGCAGTGCAAACATAGACAGGGGGTATGAGACCCAGTACTTC; cdr3_aa: CSANIDRGYETQYF
j_call: TRBJ2-5; d_call: TRBD2; v_call: TRBV29-1; clone_size: few; cdr3_nt: TGCAGCGTTAACGGGGGGGACCAAGAGACCCAGTACTTC; cdr3_aa: CSVNGGDQETQYF
j_call: TRBJ2-3; d_call: TRBD1; v_call: TRBV4-2; clone_size: few; cdr3_nt: TGTGCCAGCAGCCAAGACCCTCAGAGCGTCAGGGGGCCCACAGATACGCAGTATTTT; cdr3_aa: CASSQDPQSVRGPTDTQYF
j_call: TRBJ2-2; d_call: .; v_call: TRBV11-1; clone_size: few; cdr3_nt: TGTGCCAGCAGCCCTAAGACGGAGCAGCGATACTTCAACACCGGGGAGCTGTTTTTT; cdr3_aa: CASSPKTEQRYFNTGELFF
j_call: TRBJ2-2; d_call: .; v_call: TRBV7-2; clone_size: .; cdr3_nt: TGTGCCAGCAGCTTAGCCCCTAGCGCCGGGGAGCTGTTTTTT; cdr3_aa: CASSLAPSAGELFF
j_call: TRBJ2-7; d_call: .; v_call: TRBV12-3/TRBV12-4; clone_size: .; cdr3_nt: TGTGCCAGCAGTTTTGGATCCCACTACGAGCAGTACTTC; cdr3_aa: CASSFGSHYEQYF
j_call: TRBJ2-1; d_call: TRBD2; v_call: TRBV9; clone_size: few; cdr3_nt: TGTGCCAGCAGCGGAGGGACTAGCGGGAACTACAATGAGCAGTTCTTC; cdr3_aa: CASSGGTSGNYNEQFF
j_call: TRBJ2-1; d_call: .; v_call: TRBV20-1; clone_size: .; cdr3_nt: TGCAGTGCTAGAGATCATTCCAATGAGCAGTTCTTC; cdr3_aa: CSARDHSNEQFF
j_call: TRBJ2-7; d_call: TRBD2; v_call: TRBV11-2; clone_size: .; cdr3_nt: TGTGCCAGCAGCTTAGAGGGACTAGCGGAGACCTACGAGCAGTACTTC; cdr3_aa: CASSLEGLAETYEQYF
j_call: TRBJ1-2; d_call: .; v_call: TRBV4-2; clone_size: .; cdr3_nt: TGTGCCAGCAGCCAAGATCTAAAGGGGACGGAGTATGGCTACACCTTC; cdr3_aa: CASSQDLKGTEYGYTF
j_call: TRBJ2-2; d_call: TRBD1; v_call: TRBV6-2/TRBV6-3; clone_size: .; cdr3_nt: TGTGCCAGCAAGGAGCCAGGGGGTGGCACCGGGGAGCTGTTTTTT; cdr3_aa: CASKEPGGGTGELFF
j_call: TRBJ2-4; d_call: TRBD2; v_call: TRBV20-1; clone_size: many; cdr3_nt: TGCAGTGCTAGAGATCCCGGGACTAGCGGGAGTGGAATGGCCAAAAACATTCAGTACTTC; cdr3_aa: CSARDPGTSGSGMAKNIQYF
j_call: TRBJ2-1; d_call: TRBD2; v_call: TRBV12-3/TRBV12-4; clone_size: .; cdr3_nt: TGTGCCAGCAGGTACGGACTAGCTGACTACAATGAGCAGTTCTTC; cdr3_aa: CASRYGLADYNEQFF
j_call: TRBJ1-5; d_call: .; v_call: TRBV4-1; clone_size: many; cdr3_nt: TGCGCCAGCAGCCCAGGGTTTTATAGCAATCAGCCCCAGCATTTT; cdr3_aa: CASSPGFYSNQPQHF
j_call: TRBJ2-3; d_call: .; v_call: TRBV7-2; clone_size: .; cdr3_nt: TGTGCCAGCAGCTTACGTGTTTGGTACACAGATACGCAGGATTTT; cdr3_aa: CASSLRVWYTDTQDF
j_call: TRBJ2-7; d_call: TRBD2; v_call: TRBV4-3; clone_size: .; cdr3_nt: TGCGCCAGCAGCCTTGGTCGAGCGGGGAGGTTCCACGAGCAGTACTTC; cdr3_aa: CASSLGRAGRFHEQYF
j_call: TRBJ1-2; d_call: .; v_call: TRBV29-1; clone_size: few; cdr3_nt: TGCAGCGTTGAATCAGGGAACTATGGCTACACCTTC; cdr3_aa: CSVESGNYGYTF
j_call: TRBJ1-5; d_call: TRBD1; v_call: TRBV12-3/TRBV12-4; clone_size: many; cdr3_nt: TGTGCCAGCAGTTACACAGGGGATCAGCCCCAGCATTTT; cdr3_aa: CASSYTGDQPQHF
j_call: TRBJ2-5; d_call: TRBD1; v_call: TRBV28; clone_size: few; cdr3_nt: TGTGCCAGCAGTCCGCCGGGACAGGGATTGGAAGAGACCCAGTACTTC; cdr3_aa: CASSPPGQGLEETQYF
j_call: TRBJ2-7; d_call: TRBD1; v_call: TRBV24-1; clone_size: .; cdr3_nt: TGTGCCACCAGTGACCCCCGGGACAGGGGAACCTACGAGCAGTACTTC; cdr3_aa: CATSDPRDRGTYEQYF
j_call: TRBJ2-1; d_call: .; v_call: TRBV12-3/TRBV12-4; clone_size: .; cdr3_nt: TGTGCCAGCAGAACAGGGTATGAGCAGTTCTTC; cdr3_aa: CASRTGYEQFF